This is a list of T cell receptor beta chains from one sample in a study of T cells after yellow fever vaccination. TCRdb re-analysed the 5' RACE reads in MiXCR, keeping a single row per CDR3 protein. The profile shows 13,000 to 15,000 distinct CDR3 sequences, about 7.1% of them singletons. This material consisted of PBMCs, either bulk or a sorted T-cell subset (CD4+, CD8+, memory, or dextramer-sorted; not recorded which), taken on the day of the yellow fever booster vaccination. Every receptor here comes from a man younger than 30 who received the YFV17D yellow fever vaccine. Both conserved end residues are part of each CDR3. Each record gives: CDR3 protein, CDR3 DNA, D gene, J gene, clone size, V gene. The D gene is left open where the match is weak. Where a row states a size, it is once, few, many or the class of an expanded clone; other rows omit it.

CDR3aa: CASSPGQGPNQPQHF
CDR3nt: TGCGCCAGCAGCCCTGGACAGGGCCCCAATCAGCCCCAGCATTTT
d_gene: TRBD1
j_gene: TRBJ1-5
abundance: many
v_gene: TRBV5-1

CDR3aa: CASSRRTSGGASTDTQYF
CDR3nt: TGTGCCAGCAGCCGCCGGACTAGCGGGGGCGCGAGCACAGATACGCAGTATTTT
d_gene: TRBD2
j_gene: TRBJ2-3
abundance: many
v_gene: TRBV7-2

CDR3aa: CASTERGSYNSPLHF
CDR3nt: TGTGCCAGCACCGAACGGGGGTCCTATAATTCACCCCTCCACTTT
d_gene: NA
j_gene: TRBJ1-6
abundance: many
v_gene: TRBV2

CDR3aa: CASTPDTGTGELFF
CDR3nt: TGCGCCAGCACCCCTGACACTGGCACCGGGGAGCTGTTTTTT
d_gene: NA
j_gene: TRBJ2-2
abundance: medium-sized
v_gene: TRBV10-2

CDR3aa: CASSQDPRVREETQYF
CDR3nt: TGTGCCAGCAGCCAAGATCCTCGGGTGCGGGAAGAGACCCAGTACTTC
d_gene: NA
j_gene: TRBJ2-5
abundance: once
v_gene: TRBV3-1

CDR3aa: CASSPGLAGAFLYNEQFF
CDR3nt: TGCGCCAGCAGCCCCGGACTAGCGGGGGCCTTTCTTTACAATGAGCAGTTCTTC
d_gene: TRBD2
j_gene: TRBJ2-1
abundance: many
v_gene: TRBV5-1

CDR3aa: CASSQEMGQVFGVLTF
CDR3nt: TGCGCCAGCAGCCAAGAGATGGGACAGGTCTTCGGGGTCCTGACTTTC
d_gene: TRBD1
j_gene: TRBJ2-6
abundance: NA
v_gene: TRBV4-1

CDR3aa: CAISDSNQPQHF
CDR3nt: TGTGCCATCAGTGATAGCAATCAGCCCCAGCATTTT
d_gene: NA
j_gene: TRBJ1-5
abundance: many
v_gene: TRBV10-3

CDR3aa: CSARDARQGGTEAFF
CDR3nt: TGCAGTGCTAGAGACGCCCGACAGGGTGGCACTGAAGCTTTCTTT
d_gene: TRBD1
j_gene: TRBJ1-1
abundance: many
v_gene: TRBV20-1

CDR3aa: CASSKGQGGSPQHF
CDR3nt: TGTGCCAGCAGCAAGGGACAGGGTGGGTCGCCCCAGCATTTT
d_gene: TRBD1
j_gene: TRBJ1-5
abundance: few
v_gene: TRBV27

CDR3aa: CASSSRGSSYNSPLHF
CDR3nt: TGTGCCAGCAGTTCCCGGGGAAGCTCCTATAATTCACCCCTCCACTTT
d_gene: NA
j_gene: TRBJ1-6
abundance: medium-sized
v_gene: TRBV27

CDR3aa: CATCRHFSGANVLTF
CDR3nt: TGTGCCACTTGCAGACACTTCTCTGGGGCCAACGTCCTGACTTTC
d_gene: NA
j_gene: TRBJ2-6
abundance: medium-sized
v_gene: TRBV6-5

CDR3aa: CASSLELLAGEGNEQFF
CDR3nt: TGTGCCAGCAGCTTAGAACTACTAGCGGGGGAAGGCAATGAGCAGTTCTTC
d_gene: TRBD2
j_gene: TRBJ2-1
abundance: many
v_gene: TRBV13

CDR3aa: CASSQGTNQETQYF
CDR3nt: TGTGCCAGCAGCCAAGGGACCAACCAAGAGACCCAGTACTTC
d_gene: NA
j_gene: TRBJ2-5
abundance: medium-sized
v_gene: TRBV4-2

CDR3aa: CASRTKGLSGPGNEQFF
CDR3nt: TGTGCCAGCAGGACTAAAGGGCTTAGCGGTCCGGGCAATGAGCAGTTCTTC
d_gene: NA
j_gene: TRBJ2-1
abundance: many
v_gene: TRBV6-2/TRBV6-3

CDR3aa: CASSLVGTASNQPQHF
CDR3nt: TGTGCCAGCAGTTTAGTTGGGACAGCCAGCAATCAGCCCCAGCATTTT
d_gene: TRBD1
j_gene: TRBJ1-5
abundance: many
v_gene: TRBV27

CDR3aa: CASSPAAVYQNTQYF
CDR3nt: TGTGCCAGCTCACCAGCGGCAGTCTATCAGAATACGCAGTATTTT
d_gene: NA
j_gene: TRBJ2-3
abundance: NA
v_gene: TRBV18

CDR3aa: CASSVRGVSGNTIYF
CDR3nt: TGTGCCAGCAGCGTTAGAGGGGTCTCTGGAAACACCATATATTTT
d_gene: NA
j_gene: TRBJ1-3
abundance: many
v_gene: TRBV9

CDR3aa: CATSREVTAPSSYNSPLHF
CDR3nt: TGTGCCACCAGCAGAGAAGTAACAGCTCCGAGCTCCTATAATTCACCCCTCCACTTT
d_gene: NA
j_gene: TRBJ1-6
abundance: medium-sized
v_gene: TRBV15